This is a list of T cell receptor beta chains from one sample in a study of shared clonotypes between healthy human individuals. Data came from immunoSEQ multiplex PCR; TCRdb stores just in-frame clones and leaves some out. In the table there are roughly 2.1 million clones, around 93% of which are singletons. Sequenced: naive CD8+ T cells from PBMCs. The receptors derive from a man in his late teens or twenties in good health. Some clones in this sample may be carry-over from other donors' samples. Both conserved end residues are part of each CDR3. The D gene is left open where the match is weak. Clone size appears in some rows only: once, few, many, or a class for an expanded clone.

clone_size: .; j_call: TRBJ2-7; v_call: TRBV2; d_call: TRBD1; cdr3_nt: TGTGCCAGCAGTGACAGGGGGCTCTACGAGCAGTACTTC; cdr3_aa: CASSDRGLYEQYF
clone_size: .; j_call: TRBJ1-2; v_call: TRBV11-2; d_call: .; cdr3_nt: TGTGCCAGCAGCCGAGGTTCGGCCTACACCTTC; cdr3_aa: CASSRGSAYTF
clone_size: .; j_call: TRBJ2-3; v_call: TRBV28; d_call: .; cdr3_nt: TGTGCCAGCAGTTTGGCAGATACGCAGTATTTT; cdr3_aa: CASSLADTQYF
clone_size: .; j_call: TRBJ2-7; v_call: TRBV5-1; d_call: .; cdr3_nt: TGCGCCAGCAGCCCAGAGGGGTCGGGGGTTGGCTCCTACGAGCAGTACTTC; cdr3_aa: CASSPEGSGVGSYEQYF
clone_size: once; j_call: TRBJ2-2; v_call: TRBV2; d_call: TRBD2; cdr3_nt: TGTGCCAGCAGTATTTCGTTAGCGGGAGGTAGACCGAACACCGGGGAGCTGTTTTTT; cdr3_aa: CASSISLAGGRPNTGELFF
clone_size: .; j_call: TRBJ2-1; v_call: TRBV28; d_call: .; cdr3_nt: TGTGCCAGCAGTTCACCGGCCGAGGAGAGGAACAATGAGCAGTTCTTC; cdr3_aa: CASSSPAEERNNEQFF
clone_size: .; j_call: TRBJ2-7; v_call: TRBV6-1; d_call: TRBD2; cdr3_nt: TGTGCCAGCAGTGGATGGGGACTAGCGACCGCCTACGAGCAGTACTTC; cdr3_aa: CASSGWGLATAYEQYF
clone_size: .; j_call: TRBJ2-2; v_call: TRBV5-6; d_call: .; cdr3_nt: TGTGCCAGCAGCTCCCTCAGGAGGGGGCTAACCGGGGAGCTGTTTTTT; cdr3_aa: CASSSLRRGLTGELFF
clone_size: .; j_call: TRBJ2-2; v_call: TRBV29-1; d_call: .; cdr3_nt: TGCAGCGTAGCTTCCCGGGACACCCTATACGGGGAGCTGTTTTTT; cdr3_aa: CSVASRDTLYGELFF
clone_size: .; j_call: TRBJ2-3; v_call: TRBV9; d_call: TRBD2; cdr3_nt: TGTGCCAGCAGCCACAACATAGCGGGAGAAAGGGCAGATACGCAGTATTTT; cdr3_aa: CASSHNIAGERADTQYF
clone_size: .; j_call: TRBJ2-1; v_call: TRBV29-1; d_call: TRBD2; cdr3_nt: TGCAGCGAATCGGGCGGGAGAACCCATGAGCAGTTCTTC; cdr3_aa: CSESGGRTHEQFF
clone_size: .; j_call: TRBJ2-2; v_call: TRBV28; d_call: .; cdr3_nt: TGTGCCAGCAGTACCAGGGGATTATCCGGGGAGCTGTTTTTT; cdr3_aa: CASSTRGLSGELFF
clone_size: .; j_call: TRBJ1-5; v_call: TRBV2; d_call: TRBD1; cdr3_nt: TGTGCCAGCAGTCATGGACAGGGCGGGAATCAGCCCCAGCATTTT; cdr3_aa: CASSHGQGGNQPQHF
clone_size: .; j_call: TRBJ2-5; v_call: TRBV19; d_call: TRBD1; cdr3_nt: TGTGCCAGTAGTAGCCGGGACAGTGACCAAGAGACCCAGTACTTC; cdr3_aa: CASSSRDSDQETQYF
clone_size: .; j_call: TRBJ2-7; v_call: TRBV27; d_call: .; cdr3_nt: TGTGCCAGCAGTTTCGGCGGTAGCTACGAGCAGTACTTC; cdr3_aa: CASSFGGSYEQYF
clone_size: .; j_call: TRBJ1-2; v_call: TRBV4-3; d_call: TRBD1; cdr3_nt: TGCGCCAGCAGCCAAGACCTATATACCGGGACAGGGGAGGACTATGGCTACACCTTC; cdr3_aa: CASSQDLYTGTGEDYGYTF
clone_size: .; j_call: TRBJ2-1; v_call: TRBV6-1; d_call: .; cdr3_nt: TGTGCCAGCAGGCCCGGGAACAATGAGCAGTTCTTC; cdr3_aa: CASRPGNNEQFF
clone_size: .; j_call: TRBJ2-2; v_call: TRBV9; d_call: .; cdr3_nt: TGTGCCAGCAGCGTAGCATCGGTAGGGTTGACCGGGGAGCTGTTTTTT; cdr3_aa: CASSVASVGLTGELFF
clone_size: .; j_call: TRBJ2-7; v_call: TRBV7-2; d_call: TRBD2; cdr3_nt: TGTGCCAGCAGCTTAGGCCTCGGGCTAGCGGTAATCTACGAGCAGTACTTC; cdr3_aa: CASSLGLGLAVIYEQYF
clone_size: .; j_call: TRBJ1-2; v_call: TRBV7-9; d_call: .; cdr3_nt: TGTGCCAGCAGCTCCCCAAGGGACGGATTTAACTATGGCTACACCTTC; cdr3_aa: CASSSPRDGFNYGYTF
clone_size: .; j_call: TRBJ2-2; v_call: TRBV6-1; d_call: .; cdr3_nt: TGTGCCAGCCTGAAGAAGAACACCGGGGAGCTGTTTTTT; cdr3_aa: CASLKKNTGELFF
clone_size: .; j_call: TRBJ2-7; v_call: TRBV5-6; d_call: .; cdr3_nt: TGTGCCAGCAGCCGCCGACAGTACTACGAGCAGTACTTC; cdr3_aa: CASSRRQYYEQYF
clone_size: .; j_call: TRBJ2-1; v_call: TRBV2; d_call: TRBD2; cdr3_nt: TGTGCCAGCAGCACTAGCGGGAGAGGGATTGAGCAGTTCTTC; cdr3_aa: CASSTSGRGIEQFF